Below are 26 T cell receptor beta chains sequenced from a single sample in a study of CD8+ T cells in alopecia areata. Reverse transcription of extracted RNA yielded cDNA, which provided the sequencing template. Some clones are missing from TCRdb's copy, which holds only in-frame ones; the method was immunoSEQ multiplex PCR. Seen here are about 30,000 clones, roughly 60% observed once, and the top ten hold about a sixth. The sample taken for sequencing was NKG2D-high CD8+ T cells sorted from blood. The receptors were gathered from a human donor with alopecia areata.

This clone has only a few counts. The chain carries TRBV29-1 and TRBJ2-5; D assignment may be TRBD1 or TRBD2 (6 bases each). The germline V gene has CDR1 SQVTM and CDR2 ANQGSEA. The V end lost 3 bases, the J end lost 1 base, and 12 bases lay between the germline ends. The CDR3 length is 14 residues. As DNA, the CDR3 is TGCAGCGTTGATACTCCGGGGGCCCAAGAGACCCAGTACTTC. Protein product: CSVDTPGAQETQYF.

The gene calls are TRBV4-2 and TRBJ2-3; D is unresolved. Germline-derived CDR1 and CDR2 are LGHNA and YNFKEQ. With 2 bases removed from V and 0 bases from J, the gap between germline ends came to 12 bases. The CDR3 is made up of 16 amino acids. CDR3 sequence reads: CASSQSQSTSTDTQYF. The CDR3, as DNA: TGTGCCAGCAGCCAATCCCAGTCTACTAGCACAGATACGCAGTATTTT.

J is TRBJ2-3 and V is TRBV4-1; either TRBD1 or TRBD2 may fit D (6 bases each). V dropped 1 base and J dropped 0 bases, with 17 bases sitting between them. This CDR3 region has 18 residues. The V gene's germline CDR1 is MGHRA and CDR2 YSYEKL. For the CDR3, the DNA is TGCGCCAGCAGCCAAGCGGGGGCAGGCACTGATAGCACAGATACGCAGTATTTT. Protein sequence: CASSQAGAGTDSTDTQYF.

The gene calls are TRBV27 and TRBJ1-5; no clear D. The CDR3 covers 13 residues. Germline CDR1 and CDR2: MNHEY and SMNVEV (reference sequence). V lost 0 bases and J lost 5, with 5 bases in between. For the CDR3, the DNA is TGTGCCAGCAGTTTATCCACTGATCAGCCCCAGCATTTT. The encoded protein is CASSLSTDQPQHF.

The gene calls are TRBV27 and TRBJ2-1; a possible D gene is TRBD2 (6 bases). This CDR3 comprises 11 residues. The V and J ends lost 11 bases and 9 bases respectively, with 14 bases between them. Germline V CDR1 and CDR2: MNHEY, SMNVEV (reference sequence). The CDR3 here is CAGGTSSEQFF. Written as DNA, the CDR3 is TGTGCCGGCGGGACTTCCAGTGAGCAGTTCTTC.

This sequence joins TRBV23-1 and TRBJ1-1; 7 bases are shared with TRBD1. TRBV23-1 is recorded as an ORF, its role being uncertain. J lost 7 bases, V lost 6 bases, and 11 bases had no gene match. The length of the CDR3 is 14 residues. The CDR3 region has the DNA TGCGCCAGCAGAGTAAGGGGGCGCGGGGGTGAAGCTTTCTTT. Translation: CASRVRGRGGEAFF.

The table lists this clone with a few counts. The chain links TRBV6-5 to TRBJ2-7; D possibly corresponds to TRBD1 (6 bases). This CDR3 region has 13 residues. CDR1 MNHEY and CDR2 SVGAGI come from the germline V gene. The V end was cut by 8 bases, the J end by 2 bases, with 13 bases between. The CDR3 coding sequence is TGTGCCAGCCACCCCGGACAGACCTACGAGCAGTACTTC. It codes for CASHPGQTYEQYF.

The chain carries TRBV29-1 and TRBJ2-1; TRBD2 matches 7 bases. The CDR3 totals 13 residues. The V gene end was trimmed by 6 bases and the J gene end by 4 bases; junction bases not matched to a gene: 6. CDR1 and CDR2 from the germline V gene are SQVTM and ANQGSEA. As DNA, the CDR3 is TGCAGCGTGGCCAGCGGGAATTACAATGAGCAGTTCTTC. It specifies CSVASGNYNEQFF.

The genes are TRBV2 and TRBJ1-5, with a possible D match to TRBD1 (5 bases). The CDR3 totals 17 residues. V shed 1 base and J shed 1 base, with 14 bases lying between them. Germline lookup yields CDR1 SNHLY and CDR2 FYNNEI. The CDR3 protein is CASSEGPRVGSNQPQHF. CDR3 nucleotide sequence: TGTGCCAGCAGTGAAGGCCCCAGGGTTGGAAGCAATCAGCCCCAGCATTTT.

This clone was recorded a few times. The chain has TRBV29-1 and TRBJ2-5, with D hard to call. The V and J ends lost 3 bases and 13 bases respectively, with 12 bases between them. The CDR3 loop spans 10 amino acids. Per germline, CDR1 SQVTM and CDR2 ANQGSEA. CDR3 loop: CSVDEDAPYF. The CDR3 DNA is TGCAGCGTTGACGAAGATGCTCCGTACTTC.

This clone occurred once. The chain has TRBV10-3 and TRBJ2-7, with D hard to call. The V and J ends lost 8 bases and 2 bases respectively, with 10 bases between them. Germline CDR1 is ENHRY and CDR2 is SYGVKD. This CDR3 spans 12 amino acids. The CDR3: CAIGEIPYEQYF. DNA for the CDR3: TGTGCCATCGGCGAAATTCCCTACGAGCAGTACTTC.

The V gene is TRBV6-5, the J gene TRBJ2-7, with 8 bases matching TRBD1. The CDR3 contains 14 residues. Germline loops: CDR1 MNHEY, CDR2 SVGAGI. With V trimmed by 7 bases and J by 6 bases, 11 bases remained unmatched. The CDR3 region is CASNSQGAPREQYF. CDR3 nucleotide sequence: TGTGCCAGCAACTCCCAGGGGGCGCCCCGCGAGCAGTACTTC.

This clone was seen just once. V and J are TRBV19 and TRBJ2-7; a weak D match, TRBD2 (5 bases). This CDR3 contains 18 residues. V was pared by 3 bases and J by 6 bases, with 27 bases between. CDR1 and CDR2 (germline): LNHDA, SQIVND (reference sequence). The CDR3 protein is CASSIGKSLALCICEQYF. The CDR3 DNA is TGTGCCAGTAGTATTGGTAAGAGCCTAGCCCTCTGTATATGCGAGCAGTACTTC.

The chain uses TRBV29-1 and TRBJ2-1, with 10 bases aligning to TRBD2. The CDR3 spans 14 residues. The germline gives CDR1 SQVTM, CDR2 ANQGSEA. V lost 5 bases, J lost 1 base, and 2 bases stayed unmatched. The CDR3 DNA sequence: TGCAGCGTTTTTAGCGGGAGGTCCTACAATGAGCAGTTCTTC. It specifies CSVFSGRSYNEQFF.

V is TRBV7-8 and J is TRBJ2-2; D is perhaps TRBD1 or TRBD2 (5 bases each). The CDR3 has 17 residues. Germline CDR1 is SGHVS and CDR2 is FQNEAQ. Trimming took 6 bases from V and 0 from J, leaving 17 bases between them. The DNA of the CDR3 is TGTGCCAGCAGAAGAAACGCTGGGACGGCGAACACCGGGGAGCTGTTTTTT. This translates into CASRRNAGTANTGELFF.

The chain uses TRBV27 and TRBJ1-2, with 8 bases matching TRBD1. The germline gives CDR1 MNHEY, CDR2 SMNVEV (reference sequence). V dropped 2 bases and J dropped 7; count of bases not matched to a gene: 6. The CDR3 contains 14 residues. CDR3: CASSLQGQGSGYTF. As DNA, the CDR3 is TGTGCCAGCAGTTTACAAGGACAGGGCTCTGGCTACACCTTC.

The CDR3 DNA reads TGCGCCAGCAGCCAAGAACAGGGTTGGATTCAGTACTTC. It specifies CASSQEQGWIQYF. The chain uses TRBV4-1 and TRBJ2-4; TRBD1 is a possible D gene (6 bases). The CDR3 has 13 amino acids. The V gene lost 0 bases and the J gene lost 10 bases, with 10 bases spanning the gap. Germline V CDR1 and CDR2: MGHRA, YSYEKL.

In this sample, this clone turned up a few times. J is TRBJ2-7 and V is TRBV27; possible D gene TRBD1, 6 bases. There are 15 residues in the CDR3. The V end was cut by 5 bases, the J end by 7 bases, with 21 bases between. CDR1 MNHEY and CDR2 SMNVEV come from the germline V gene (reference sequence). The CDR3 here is CASSPLVDGRGEQYF. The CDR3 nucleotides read TGTGCCAGCAGTCCCCTCGTTGACGGTAGGGGGGAGCAGTACTTC.

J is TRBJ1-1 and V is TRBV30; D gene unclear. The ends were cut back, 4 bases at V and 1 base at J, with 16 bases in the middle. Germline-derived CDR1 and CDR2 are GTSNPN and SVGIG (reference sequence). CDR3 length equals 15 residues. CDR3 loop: CAWNAPPRGNTEAFF. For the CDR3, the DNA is TGTGCCTGGAATGCACCCCCCCGGGGGAACACTGAAGCTTTCTTT.

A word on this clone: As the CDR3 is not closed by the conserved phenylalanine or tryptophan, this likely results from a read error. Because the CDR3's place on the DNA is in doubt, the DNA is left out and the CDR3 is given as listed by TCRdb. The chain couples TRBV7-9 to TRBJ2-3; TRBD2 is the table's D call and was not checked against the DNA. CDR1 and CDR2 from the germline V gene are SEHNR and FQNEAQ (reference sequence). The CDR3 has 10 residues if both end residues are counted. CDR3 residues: CASSFTSGSL.

The CDR3 DNA reads as TGTGCCAGCAGTCCATCTACAGGGAGGGAGCAGTTCTTC. Protein product: CASSPSTGREQFF. The chain employs TRBV28 and TRBJ2-1; D possibly uses TRBD1 or TRBD2 (6 bases each). CDR3 length: 13 residues. Per germline, CDR1 MDHEN and CDR2 SYDVKM. Trimming shortened V by 5 bases and J by 10 bases, and 15 bases separated the two germline ends.

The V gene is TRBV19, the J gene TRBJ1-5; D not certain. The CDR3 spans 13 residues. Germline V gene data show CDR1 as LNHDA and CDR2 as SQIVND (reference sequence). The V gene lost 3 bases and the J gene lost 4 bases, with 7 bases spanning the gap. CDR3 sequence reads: CASSIFPNQPQHF. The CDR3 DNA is TGTGCCAGTAGTATCTTCCCAAATCAGCCCCAGCATTTT.

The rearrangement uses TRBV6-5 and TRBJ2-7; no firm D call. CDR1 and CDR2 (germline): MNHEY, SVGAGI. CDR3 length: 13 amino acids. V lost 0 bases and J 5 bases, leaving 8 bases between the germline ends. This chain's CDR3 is CASSYSEFNEQYF. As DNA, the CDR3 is TGTGCCAGCAGTTACTCGGAGTTCAACGAGCAGTACTTC.

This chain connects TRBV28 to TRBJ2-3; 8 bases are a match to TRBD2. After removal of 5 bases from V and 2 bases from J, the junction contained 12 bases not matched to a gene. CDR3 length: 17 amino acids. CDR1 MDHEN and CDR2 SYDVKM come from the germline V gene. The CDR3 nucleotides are TGTGCCAGCAGTCTTCCCCCACCCGGGGGGGCCACAGATACGCAGTATTTT. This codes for CASSLPPPGGATDTQYF.

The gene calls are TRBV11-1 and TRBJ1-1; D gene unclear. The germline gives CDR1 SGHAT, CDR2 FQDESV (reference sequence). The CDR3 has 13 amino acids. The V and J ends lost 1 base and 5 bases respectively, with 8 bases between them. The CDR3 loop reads CASSLVSWTEAFF. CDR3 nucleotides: TGTGCCAGCAGCTTAGTTTCTTGGACTGAAGCTTTCTTT. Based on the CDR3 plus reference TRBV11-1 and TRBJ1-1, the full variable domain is EAEVAQSPRYKITEKSQAVAFWCDPISGHATLYWYRQILGQGPELLVQFQDESVVDDSQLPKDRFSAERLKGVDSTLKIQPAELGDSAMYLCASSLVSWTEAFFGQGTRLTVV.

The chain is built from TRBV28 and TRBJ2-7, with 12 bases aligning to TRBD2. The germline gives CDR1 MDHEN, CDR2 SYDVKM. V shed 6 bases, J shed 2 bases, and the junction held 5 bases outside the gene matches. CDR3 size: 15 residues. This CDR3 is CASSPTSGGPYEQYF. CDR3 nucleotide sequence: TGTGCCAGCAGCCCCACTAGCGGGGGGCCCTACGAGCAGTACTTC. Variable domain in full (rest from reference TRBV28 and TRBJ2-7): DVKVTQSSRYLVKRTGEKVFLECVQDMDHENMFWYRQDPGLGLRLIYFSYDVKMKEKGDIPEGYSVSREKKERFSLILESASTNQTSMYLCASSPTSGGPYEQYFGPGTRLTVT.